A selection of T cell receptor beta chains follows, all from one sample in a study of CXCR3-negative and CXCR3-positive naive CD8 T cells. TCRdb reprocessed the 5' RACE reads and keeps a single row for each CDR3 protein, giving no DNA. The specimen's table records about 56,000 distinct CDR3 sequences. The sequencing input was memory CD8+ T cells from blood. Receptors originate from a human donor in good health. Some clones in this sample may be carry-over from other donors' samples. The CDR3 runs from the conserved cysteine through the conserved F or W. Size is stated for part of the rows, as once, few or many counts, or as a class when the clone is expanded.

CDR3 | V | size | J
CASSLSPGVYEQYF | TRBV7-9 | . | TRBJ2-7
CSVEVTGYSYEQYF | TRBV29-1 | . | TRBJ2-7
CSVEESWTGANEQFF | TRBV29-1 | . | TRBJ2-1
CASSSEGESGSYEQYF | TRBV7-3 | . | TRBJ2-7
CASSLDRGAEAFF | TRBV4-3 | . | TRBJ1-1
CASSSQTGTNTEAFF | TRBV9 | . | TRBJ1-1
CASGGSSTDTQYF | TRBV6-5 | . | TRBJ2-3
CASSVSDYNEQFF | TRBV6-2/TRBV6-3 | . | TRBJ2-1
CASRGLASHNEQFF | TRBV2 | . | TRBJ2-1
CASSEWNEQYF | TRBV2 | . | TRBJ2-7
CASSLSGSVTGELFF | TRBV7-3 | . | TRBJ2-2
CSMDRGVDTEAFF | TRBV29-1 | . | TRBJ1-1
CASSLAVGPVVEQFF | TRBV7-8 | . | TRBJ2-1
CASSSSDQRAAYEQYF | TRBV7-9 | . | TRBJ2-7
CASSTGLAGTRDTQYF | TRBV27 | . | TRBJ2-3
CASSPTGRTYEQYF | TRBV7-6 | . | TRBJ2-7
CASSPPSGFGYGYTF | TRBV19 | . | TRBJ1-2
CASSLRTGSGYTF | TRBV5-1 | . | TRBJ1-2
CASGFGGYEQYF | TRBV7-9 | . | TRBJ2-7
CASSPGQGTQPQHF | TRBV7-6 | . | TRBJ1-5
CASSFLGSGYTF | TRBV5-1 | . | TRBJ1-2
CAILSGFYNEQFF | TRBV2 | medium-sized | TRBJ2-1
CSELSDTGELFF | TRBV29-1 | . | TRBJ2-2
CASSLLPSGPEGETQYF | TRBV5-5 | . | TRBJ2-5
CAWRSRLAGSSYNEQFF | TRBV30 | . | TRBJ2-1
CASSSAGIRETQYF | TRBV7-9 | . | TRBJ2-5
CASSLEPGAVNQPQHF | TRBV5-1 | . | TRBJ1-5
CASSLTTDVGGGYEQFF | TRBV7-6 | . | TRBJ2-1
CASSLGDSENTEAFF | TRBV5-1 | . | TRBJ1-1
CSVVTVAYEQYF | TRBV29-1 | . | TRBJ2-7
CASSIPGLAGGSQETQYF | TRBV7-2 | . | TRBJ2-5
CASSQGGQEFMNIEAFF | TRBV4-2 | . | TRBJ1-1
CASSLVPRDPYGYTF | TRBV12-3/TRBV12-4 | . | TRBJ1-2
CASRRGVFVDTQYF | TRBV28 | . | TRBJ2-3
CASGTLAGGNNEQFF | TRBV4-1 | . | TRBJ2-1
CSVVQGSYEQYF | TRBV29-1 | . | TRBJ2-7
CASSRTGDTEAFF | TRBV25-1 | . | TRBJ1-1
CASSFGSPSYEQYF | TRBV5-1 | . | TRBJ2-7
CASSPNWAGPTEAFF | TRBV4-3 | . | TRBJ1-1
CASSWHRGPRIEAFF | TRBV27 | . | TRBJ1-1
CASSEGSGYTGELFF | TRBV6-1 | . | TRBJ2-2
CSVGAGQALAGQNNEQFF | TRBV29-1 | . | TRBJ2-1
CSVRPAGTGAPGELFF | TRBV29-1 | . | TRBJ2-2
CSVDSSGQDTYEQYF | TRBV29-1 | . | TRBJ2-7
CASSLEGWDTQYF | TRBV5-1 | . | TRBJ2-3